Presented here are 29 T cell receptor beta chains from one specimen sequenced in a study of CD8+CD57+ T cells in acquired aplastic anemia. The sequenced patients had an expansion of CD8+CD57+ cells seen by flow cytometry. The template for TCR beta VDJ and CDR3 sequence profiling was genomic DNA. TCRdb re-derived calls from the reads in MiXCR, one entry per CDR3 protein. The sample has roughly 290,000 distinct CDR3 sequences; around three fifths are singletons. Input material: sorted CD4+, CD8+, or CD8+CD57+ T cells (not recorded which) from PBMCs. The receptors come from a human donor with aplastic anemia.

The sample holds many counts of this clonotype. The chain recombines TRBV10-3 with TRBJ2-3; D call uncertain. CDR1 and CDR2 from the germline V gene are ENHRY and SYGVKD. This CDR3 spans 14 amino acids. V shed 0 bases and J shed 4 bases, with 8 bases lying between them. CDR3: CAISESTQPDTQYF. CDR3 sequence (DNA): TGTGCCATCAGTGAGTCGACTCAGCCAGATACGCAGTATTTT.

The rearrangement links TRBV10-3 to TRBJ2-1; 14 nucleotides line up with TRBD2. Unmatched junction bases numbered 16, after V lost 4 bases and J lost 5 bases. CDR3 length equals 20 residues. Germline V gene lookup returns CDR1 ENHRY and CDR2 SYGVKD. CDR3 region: CAISGGDGLAGGGFDNEQFF. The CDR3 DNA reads TGTGCCATCAGTGGGGGAGACGGACTAGCGGGAGGTGGATTCGACAATGAGCAGTTCTTC.

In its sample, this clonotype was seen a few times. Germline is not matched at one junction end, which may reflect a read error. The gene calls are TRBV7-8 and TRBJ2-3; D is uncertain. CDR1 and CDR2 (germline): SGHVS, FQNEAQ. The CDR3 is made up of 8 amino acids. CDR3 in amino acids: CASSLQLW. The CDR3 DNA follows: TGTGCCAGCAGCTTACAACTATGG.

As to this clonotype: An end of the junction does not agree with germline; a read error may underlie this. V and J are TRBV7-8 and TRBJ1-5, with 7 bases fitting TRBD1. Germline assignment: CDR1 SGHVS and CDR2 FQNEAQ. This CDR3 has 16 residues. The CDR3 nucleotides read TGTGCCAGCAGTTTAGCTAACAGGGGTTGGGATCAGCCCCAGCATTTT. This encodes CASSLANRGWDQPQHF.

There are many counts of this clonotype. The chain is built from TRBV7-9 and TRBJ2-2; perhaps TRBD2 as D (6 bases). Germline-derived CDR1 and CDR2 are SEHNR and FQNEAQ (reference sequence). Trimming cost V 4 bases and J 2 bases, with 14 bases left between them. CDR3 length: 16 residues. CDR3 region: CASSSPAGTNTGELFF. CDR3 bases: TGTGCCAGCAGCTCCCCGGCGGGAACTAACACCGGGGAGCTGTTTTTT.

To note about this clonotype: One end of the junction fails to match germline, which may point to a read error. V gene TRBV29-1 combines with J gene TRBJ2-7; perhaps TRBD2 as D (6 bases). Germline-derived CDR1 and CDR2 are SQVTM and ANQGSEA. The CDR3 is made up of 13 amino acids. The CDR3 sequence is CSVEMGGSHEQYF. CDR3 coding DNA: TGCAGCGTTGAGATGGGAGGCTCCCACGAGCAGTACTTC.

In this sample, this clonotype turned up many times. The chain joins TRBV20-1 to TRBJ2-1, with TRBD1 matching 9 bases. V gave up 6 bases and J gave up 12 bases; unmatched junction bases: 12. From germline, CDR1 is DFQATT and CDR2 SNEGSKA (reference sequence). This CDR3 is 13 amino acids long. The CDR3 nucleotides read TGCAGTGCCGGGACAGGGATACTAGTTGGGCAGTTCTTC. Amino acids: CSAGTGILVGQFF.

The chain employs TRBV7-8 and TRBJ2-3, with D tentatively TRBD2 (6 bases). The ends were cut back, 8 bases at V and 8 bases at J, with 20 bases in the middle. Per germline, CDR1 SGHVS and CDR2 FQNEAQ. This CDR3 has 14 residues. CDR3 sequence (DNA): TGTGCCAGCGGGACCGGAGGGGCCCCGGGTACGCAGTATTTT. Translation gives CASGTGGAPGTQYF.

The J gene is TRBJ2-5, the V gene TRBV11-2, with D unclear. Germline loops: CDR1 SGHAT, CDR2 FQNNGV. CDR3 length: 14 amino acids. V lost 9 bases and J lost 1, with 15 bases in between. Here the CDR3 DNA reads TGTGCCAGTAGTATTGCTGTAGTCCAAGAGACCCAGTACTTC. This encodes CASSIAVVQETQYF.

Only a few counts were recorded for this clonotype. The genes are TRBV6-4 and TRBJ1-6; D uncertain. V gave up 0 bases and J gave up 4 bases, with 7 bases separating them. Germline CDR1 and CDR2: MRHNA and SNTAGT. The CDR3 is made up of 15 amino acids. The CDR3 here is CASSDSHRYNSPLHF. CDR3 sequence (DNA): TGTGCCAGCAGTGACTCACACAGATATAATTCACCCCTCCACTTT.

This chain's CDR3 is CSARRQGQTQYF. As DNA, the CDR3 is TGCAGTGCTAGAAGACAGGGGCAGACCCAGTACTTC. The V gene is TRBV20-1, the J gene TRBJ2-5; 8 bases map to TRBD1. The CDR3 totals 12 residues. Germline assignment: CDR1 DFQATT and CDR2 SNEGSKA (reference sequence). The trim removed 2 bases at V and 6 bases at J, leaving 2 bases unmatched.

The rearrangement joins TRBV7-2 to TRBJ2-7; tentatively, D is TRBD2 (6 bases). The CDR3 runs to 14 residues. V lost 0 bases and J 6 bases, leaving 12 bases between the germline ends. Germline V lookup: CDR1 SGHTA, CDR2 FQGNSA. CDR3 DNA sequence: TGTGCCAGCAGCTTAGCTGTCGGGAGTATCGAGCAGTACTTC. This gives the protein CASSLAVGSIEQYF. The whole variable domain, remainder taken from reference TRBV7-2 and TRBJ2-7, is GAGVSQSPSNKVTEKGKDVELRCDPISGHTALYWYRQSLGQGLEFLIYFQGNSAPDKSGLPSDRFSAERTGGSVSTLTIQRTQQEDSAVYLCASSLAVGSIEQYFGPGTRLTVT.

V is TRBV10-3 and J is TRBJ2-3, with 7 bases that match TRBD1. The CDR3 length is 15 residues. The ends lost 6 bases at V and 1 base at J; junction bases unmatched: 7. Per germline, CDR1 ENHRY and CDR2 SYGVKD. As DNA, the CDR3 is TGTGCCATCAGGGTAGACAGGGCTCGCACAGATACGCAGTATTTT. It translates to CAIRVDRARTDTQYF.

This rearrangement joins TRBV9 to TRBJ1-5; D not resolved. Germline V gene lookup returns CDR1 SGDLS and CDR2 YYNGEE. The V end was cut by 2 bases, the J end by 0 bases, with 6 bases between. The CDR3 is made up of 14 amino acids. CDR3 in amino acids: CASSVGVSNQPQHF. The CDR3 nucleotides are TGTGCCAGCAGCGTCGGGGTTAGCAATCAGCCCCAGCATTTT.

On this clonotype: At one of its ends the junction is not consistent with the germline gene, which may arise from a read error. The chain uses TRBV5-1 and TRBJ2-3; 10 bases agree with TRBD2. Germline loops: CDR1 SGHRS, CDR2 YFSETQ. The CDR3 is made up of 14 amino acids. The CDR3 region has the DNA TGCGCCAGCAGCATACTAGCGGGGACAGATACGCAGTACTTT. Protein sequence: CASSILAGTDTQYF.

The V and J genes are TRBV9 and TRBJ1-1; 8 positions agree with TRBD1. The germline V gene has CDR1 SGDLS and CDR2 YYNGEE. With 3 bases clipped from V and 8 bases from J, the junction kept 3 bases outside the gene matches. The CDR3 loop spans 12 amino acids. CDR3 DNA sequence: TGTGCCAGCAGCGGCCACAGGGGGGAAGCTTTCTTT. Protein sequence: CASSGHRGEAFF.

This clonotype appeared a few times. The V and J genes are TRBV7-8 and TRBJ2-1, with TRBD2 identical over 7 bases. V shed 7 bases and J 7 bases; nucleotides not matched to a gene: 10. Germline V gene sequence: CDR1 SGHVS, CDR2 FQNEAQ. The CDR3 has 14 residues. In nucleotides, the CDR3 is TGTGCCAGCAACGGGGGGTTTCTAGGAAATGAGCAGTTCTTC. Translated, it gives CASNGGFLGNEQFF.

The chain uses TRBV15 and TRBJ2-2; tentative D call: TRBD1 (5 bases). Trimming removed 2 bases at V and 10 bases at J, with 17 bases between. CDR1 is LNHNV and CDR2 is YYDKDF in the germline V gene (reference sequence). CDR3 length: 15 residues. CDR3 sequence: CATSRQGLSYEELFF. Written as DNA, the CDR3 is TGTGCCACCAGCAGACAGGGTCTGTCCTACGAGGAGCTGTTTTTT.

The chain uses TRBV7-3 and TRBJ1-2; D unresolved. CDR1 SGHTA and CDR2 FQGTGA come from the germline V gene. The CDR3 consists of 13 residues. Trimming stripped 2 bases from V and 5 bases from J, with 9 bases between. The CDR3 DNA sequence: TGTGCCAGCAGCTTATCCAAAGGGTATGGCTACACCTTC. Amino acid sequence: CASSLSKGYGYTF.

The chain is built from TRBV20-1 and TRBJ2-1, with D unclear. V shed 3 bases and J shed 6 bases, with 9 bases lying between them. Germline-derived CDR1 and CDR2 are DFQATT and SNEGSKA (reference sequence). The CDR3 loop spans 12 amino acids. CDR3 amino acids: CSASPEANEQFF. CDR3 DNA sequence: TGCAGTGCTAGTCCCGAAGCCAATGAGCAGTTCTTC.

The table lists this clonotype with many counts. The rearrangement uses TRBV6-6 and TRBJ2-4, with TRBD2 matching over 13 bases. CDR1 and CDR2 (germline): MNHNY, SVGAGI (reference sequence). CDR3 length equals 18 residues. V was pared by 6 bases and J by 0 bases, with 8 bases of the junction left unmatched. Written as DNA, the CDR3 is TGTGCCAGCAGGGTACTAGCGGGGGGGGACGTAGCCAAAAACATTCAGTACTTC. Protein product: CASRVLAGGDVAKNIQYF.

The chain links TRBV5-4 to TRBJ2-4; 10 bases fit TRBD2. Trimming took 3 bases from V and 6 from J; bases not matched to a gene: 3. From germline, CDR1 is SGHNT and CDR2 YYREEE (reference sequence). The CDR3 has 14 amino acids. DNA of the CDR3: TGTGCCAGCAGCTCCCGACTAGCGGGAAACATTCAGTACTTC. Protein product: CASSSRLAGNIQYF.

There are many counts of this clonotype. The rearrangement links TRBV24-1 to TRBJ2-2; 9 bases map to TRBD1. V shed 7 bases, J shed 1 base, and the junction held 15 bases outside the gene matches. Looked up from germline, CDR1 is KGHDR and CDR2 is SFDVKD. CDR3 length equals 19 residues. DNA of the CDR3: TGTGCCACCAGCTCGGGACAGGGCCAATTATATTTGAACACCGGGGAGCTGTTTTTT. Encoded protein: CATSSGQGQLYLNTGELFF.

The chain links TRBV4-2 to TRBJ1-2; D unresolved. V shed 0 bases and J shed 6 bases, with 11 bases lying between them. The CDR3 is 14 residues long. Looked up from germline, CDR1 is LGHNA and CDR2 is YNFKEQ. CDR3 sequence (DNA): TGTGCCAGCAGCCAAGATAGGCAGATAGATGGCTACACCTTC. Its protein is CASSQDRQIDGYTF.

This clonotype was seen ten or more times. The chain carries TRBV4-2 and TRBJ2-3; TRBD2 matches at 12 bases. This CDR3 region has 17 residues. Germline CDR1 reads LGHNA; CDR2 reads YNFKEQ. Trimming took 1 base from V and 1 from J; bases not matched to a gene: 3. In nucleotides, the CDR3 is TGTGCCAGCAGCCAAGGGACTAGCGGGGTTGGCACAGATACGCAGTATTTT. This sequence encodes CASSQGTSGVGTDTQYF.

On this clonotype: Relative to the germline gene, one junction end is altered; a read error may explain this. CDR3 nucleotide sequence: TGTGCCGCCAGCAGAGAAAGGGGGCGCGGCTATGGCTACACCTTC. Its translation: CAASRERGRGYGYTF. V and J are TRBV15 and TRBJ1-2; 7 positions match TRBD1. Germline-derived CDR1 and CDR2 are LNHNV and YYDKDF (reference sequence). The length of the CDR3 is 15 residues.

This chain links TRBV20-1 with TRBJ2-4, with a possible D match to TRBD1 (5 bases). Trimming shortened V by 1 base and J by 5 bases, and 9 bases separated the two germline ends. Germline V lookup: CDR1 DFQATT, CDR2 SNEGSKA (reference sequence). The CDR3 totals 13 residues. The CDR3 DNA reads TGCAGTGCTAGAGTGGGCAGGGAAAACATTCAGTACTTC. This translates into CSARVGRENIQYF.

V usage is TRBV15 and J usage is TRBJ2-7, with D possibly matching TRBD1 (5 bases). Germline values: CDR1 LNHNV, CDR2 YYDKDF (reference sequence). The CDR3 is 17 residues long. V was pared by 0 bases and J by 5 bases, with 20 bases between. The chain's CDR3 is CATSRDDYLGHGNEQYF. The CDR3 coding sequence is TGTGCCACCAGCAGAGATGATTACCTAGGACATGGAAACGAGCAGTACTTC.

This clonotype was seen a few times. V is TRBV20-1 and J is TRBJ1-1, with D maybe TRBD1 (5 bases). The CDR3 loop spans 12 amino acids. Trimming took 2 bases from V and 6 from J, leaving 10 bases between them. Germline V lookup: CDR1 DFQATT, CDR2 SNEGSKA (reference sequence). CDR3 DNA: TGCAGTGCTAGACAGGGAACCCCTGAAGCTTTCTTT. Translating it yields CSARQGTPEAFF.